The clone carrying this T cell receptor beta chain showed up just a few times. Antigen: not known. These data originate in a study of cytomegalovirus exposure and HLA in healthy donors. Study information: Among the 398 donors who were genotyped, approximately 84% fell in the genetic ancestry cluster that is associated with self-reported Caucasian donors.

The germline V gene has CDR1 SGHVS and CDR2 FQNEAQ. The CDR3 totals 15 residues. With 1 base clipped from V and 12 bases from J, the junction kept 10 bases outside the gene matches. The study's findings and limits: Immune exposure was documented only through CMV serostatus. Testing in vitro showed three CMV-associated chains specific for CMV antigens. Within an earlier analysis, most TCR beta V segments proved productive either about 90% or about 30% of the time.

The study ran its PCR with 60 Vbeta and 13 Jbeta primers. Assay used: immunoSEQ multiplex PCR; TCRdb lists only in-frame clones, some missing. The repertoire holds under 300,000 clones, with 86% as singletons. This TCR came from a man between 40 and 49 years old in good health and CMV-seropositive. Input material: PBMCs. The V gene is TRBV7-8, the J gene TRBJ2-7, with TRBD2 matching over 12 bases. As DNA, the CDR3 is TGTGCCAGCAGCTTAGGGACTAGCGGGATTTCGCGCGCGTACTTC. Protein product: CASSLGTSGISRAYF.